This TCR beta chain originates from a study of T cell repertoires in cytomegalovirus infection. Across the study: Matching HLA type and CMV infection were both indicated by public TCR beta signatures.

Overall study results and limits: Cumulative frequency of public TCR beta families picked out carriers of CMV plus the relevant HLA.

Using its own MiXCR run on the reads, TCRdb lists one record per CDR3 protein. This sample has around 450,000 distinct CDR3 sequences, with approximately 31% found just once. The germline gives CDR1 MDHEN, CDR2 SYDVKM. V dropped 2 bases and J dropped 10 bases, with 18 bases sitting between them. The CDR3 is 16 residues long. A word on this clonotype: What it binds is not known.

Sequences were obtained from PBMCs. The sequence was obtained from a human donor in good health (CMV status not recorded). Some clones in this sample may be carry-over from other donors' samples. The rearrangement links TRBV28 to TRBJ1-6; TRBD1 is a possible D gene (6 bases). The CDR3 DNA is TGTGCCAGCAGTTTAAGGGCCCCAGGGGTAGGGTCACCCCTCCACTTT. Its translation: CASSLRAPGVGSPLHF.